This T cell receptor beta chain stems from a study of blood T cells in healthy people across ages. PCR was performed a second time for about 6 to 11 cycles using a sample-barcoded 5' primer and a J-beta primer mix. TCRdb re-derived calls from the 5' RACE reads in MiXCR, one entry per CDR3 protein. Altogether 850,000 to 1,100,000 distinct CDR3 sequences are present, around two fifths being singletons, with the ten largest covering over 10%. Trimming at V came to 2 bases and at J to 5 bases, leaving 1 base not matched to a gene. Germline V gene data show CDR1 as SGHAT and CDR2 as FQNNGV. This CDR3 contains 13 residues. In this sample, this clonotype turned up many times. It was roughly 10 milliliters of peripheral blood that were drawn from each donor.

Sequenced material: blood. This TCR was sampled from a man between 18 and 29 years old in good health. The V and J genes are TRBV11-2 and TRBJ2-7, with 9 bases identical to TRBD1. The CDR3 protein is CASSLRTGDEQYF. CDR3 coding DNA: TGTGCCAGCAGCTTACGGACAGGGGACGAGCAGTACTTC.